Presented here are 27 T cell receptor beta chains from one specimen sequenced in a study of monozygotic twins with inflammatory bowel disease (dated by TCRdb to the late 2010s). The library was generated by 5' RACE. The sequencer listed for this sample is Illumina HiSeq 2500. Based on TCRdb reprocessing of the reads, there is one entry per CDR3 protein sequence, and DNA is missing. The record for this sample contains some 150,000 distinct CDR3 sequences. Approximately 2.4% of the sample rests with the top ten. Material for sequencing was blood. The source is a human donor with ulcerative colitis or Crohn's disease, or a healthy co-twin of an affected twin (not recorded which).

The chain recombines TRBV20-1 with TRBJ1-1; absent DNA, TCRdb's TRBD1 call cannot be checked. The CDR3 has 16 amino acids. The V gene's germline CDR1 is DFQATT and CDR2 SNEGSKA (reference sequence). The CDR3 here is CSADNPDRGMNTEAFF.

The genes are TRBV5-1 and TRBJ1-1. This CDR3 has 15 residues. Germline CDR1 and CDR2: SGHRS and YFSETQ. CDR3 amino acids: CASSPPGLRNTEAFF.

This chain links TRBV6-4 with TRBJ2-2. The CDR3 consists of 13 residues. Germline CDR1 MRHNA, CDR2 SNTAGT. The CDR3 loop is CASSDSSTGELFF.

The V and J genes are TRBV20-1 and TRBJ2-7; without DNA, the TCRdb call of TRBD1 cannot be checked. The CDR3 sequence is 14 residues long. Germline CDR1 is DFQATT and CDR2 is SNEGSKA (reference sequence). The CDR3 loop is CSARTPGGSYEQYF.

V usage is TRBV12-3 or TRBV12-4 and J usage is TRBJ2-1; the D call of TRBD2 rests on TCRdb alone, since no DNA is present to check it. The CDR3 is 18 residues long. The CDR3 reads CASSLPAASGGARNEQFF.

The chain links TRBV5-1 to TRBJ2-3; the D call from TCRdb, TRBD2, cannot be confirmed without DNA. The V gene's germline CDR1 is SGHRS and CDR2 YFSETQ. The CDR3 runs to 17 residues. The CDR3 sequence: CASSLDSGRASTDTQYF. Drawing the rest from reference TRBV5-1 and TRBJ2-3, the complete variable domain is KAGVTQTPRYLIKTRGQQVTLSCSPISGHRSVSWYQQTPGQGLQFLFEYFSETQRNKGNFPGRFSGRQFSNSRSEMNVSTLELGDSALYLCASSLDSGRASTDTQYFGPGTRLTVL.

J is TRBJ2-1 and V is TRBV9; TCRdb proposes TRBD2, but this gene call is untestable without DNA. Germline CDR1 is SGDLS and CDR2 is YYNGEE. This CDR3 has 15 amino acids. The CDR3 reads CASSVTAGGSGEQFF.

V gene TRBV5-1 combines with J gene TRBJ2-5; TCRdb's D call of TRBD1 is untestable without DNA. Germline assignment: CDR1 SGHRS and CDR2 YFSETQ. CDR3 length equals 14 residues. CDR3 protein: CASSRQTRGETQYF.

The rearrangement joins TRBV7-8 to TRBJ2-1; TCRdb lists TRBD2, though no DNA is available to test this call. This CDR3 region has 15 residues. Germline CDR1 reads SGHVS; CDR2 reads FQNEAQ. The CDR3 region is CASSFTGTSGQEQFF.

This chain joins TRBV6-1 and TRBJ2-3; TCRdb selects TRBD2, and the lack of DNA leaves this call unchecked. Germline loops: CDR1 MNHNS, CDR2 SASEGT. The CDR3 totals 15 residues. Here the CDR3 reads CASSLLAGGPYTQYF.

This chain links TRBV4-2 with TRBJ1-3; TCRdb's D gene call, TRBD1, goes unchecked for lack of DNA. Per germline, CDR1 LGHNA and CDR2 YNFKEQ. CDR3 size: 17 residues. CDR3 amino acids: CASSQERTGSTGNTIYF.

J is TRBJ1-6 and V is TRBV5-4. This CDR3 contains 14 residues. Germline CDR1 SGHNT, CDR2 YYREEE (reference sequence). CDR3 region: CASSPRQENSPLHF.

CDR3 region: CASSPDTSSGNTIYF. The chain recombines TRBV7-2 with TRBJ1-3; TCRdb's D gene call, TRBD1, goes unchecked for lack of DNA. This CDR3 comprises 15 residues. The germline V gene encodes CDR1 SGHTA and CDR2 FQGNSA.

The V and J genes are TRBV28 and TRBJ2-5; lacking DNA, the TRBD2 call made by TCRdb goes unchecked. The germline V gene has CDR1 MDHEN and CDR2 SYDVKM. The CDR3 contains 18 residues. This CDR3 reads CASSLGAGLAGIQETQYF.

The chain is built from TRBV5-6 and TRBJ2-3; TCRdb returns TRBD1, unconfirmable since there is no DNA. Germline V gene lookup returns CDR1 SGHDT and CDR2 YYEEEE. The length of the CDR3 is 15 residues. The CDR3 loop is CASSWGQKYTDTQYF.

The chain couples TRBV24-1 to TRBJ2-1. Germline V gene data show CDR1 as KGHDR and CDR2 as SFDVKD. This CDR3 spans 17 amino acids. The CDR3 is CATSDLRSGTPYNEQFF.

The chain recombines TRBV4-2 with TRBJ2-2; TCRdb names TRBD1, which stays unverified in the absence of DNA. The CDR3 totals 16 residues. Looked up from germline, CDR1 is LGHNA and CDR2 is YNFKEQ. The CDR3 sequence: CASSQAVSGGTGELFF.

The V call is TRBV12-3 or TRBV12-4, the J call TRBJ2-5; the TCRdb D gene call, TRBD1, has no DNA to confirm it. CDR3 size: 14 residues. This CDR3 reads CASSVNGAGETQYF.

The chain's CDR3 is CASSWGAGDSPLHF. The chain uses TRBV5-1 and TRBJ1-6. The CDR3 has 14 residues. CDR1 is SGHRS, CDR2 YFSETQ, per germline.

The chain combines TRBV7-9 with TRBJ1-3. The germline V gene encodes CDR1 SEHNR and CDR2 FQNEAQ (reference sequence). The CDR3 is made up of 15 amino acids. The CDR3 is CASSLGQNSGNTIYF. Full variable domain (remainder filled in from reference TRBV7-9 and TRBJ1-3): DTGVSQNPRHKITKRGQNVTFRCDPISEHNRLYWYRQTLGQGPEFLTYFQNEAQLEKSRLLSDRFSAERPKGSFSTLEIQRTEQGDSAMYLCASSLGQNSGNTIYFGEGSWLTVV.

The CDR3 loop reads CASSQPPTGPERPTGELFF. The chain links TRBV4-3 to TRBJ2-2; with no DNA, the TCRdb D assignment of TRBD1 cannot be verified. The CDR3 covers 19 residues. Germline CDR1 reads LGHNA; CDR2 reads YSLEER.

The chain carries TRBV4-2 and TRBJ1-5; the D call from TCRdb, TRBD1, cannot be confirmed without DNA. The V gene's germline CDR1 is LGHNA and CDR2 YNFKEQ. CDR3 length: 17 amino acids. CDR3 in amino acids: CASSQGPQDGSNWPQHF.

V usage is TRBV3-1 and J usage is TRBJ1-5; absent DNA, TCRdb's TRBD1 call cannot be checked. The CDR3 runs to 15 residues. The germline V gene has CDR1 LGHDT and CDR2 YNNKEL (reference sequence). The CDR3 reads CASSQNRGGNQPQHF. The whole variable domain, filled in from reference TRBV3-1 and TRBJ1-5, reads DTAVSQTPKYLVTQMGNDKSIKCEQNLGHDTMYWYKQDSKKFLKIMFSYNNKELIINETVPNRFSPKSPDKAHLNLHINSLELGDSAVYFCASSQNRGGNQPQHFGDGTRLSIL.

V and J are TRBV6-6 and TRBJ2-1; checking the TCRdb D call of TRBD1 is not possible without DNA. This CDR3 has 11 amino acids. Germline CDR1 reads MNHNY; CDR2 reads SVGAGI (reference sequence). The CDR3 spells CASSPGAARFF.

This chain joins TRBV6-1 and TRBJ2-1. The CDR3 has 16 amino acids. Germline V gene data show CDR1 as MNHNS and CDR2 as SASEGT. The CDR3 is CASSGLSAAAYNEQFF.

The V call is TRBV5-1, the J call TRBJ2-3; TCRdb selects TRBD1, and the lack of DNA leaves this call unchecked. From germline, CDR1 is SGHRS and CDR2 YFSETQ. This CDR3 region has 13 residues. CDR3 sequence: CASSPGATDTQYF. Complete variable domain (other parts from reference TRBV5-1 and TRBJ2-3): KAGVTQTPRYLIKTRGQQVTLSCSPISGHRSVSWYQQTPGQGLQFLFEYFSETQRNKGNFPGRFSGRQFSNSRSEMNVSTLELGDSALYLCASSPGATDTQYFGPGTRLTVL.

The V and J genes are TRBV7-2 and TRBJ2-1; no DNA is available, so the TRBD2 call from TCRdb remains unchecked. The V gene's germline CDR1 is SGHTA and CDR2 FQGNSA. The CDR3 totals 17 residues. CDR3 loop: CASSPGLPPRGSDEQFF. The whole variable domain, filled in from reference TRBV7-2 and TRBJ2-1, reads GAGVSQSPSNKVTEKGKDVELRCDPISGHTALYWYRQSLGQGLEFLIYFQGNSAPDKSGLPSDRFSAERTGGSVSTLTIQRTQQEDSAVYLCASSPGLPPRGSDEQFFGPGTRLTVL.